Listed below are T cell receptor beta chains from one sample, sequenced in a study of human T cells and chemical hapten exposure. MiXCR was run by TCRdb on the RACE reads, yielding one entry per CDR3 protein. The sample lists about 110,000 distinct CDR3 sequences; 9.2% were seen once. The specimen comprised whole blood, sampled in connection with sensitization to the hapten diphenylcyclopropenone (DPC). All receptors derive from a woman aged 40 to 50 with alopecia areata. Some clones in this sample may be carry-over from other donors' samples. Both conserved end residues are part of each CDR3. A D gene is named only where the DNA matches it firmly. Clone size is given for some rows only: seen once, a few or many times, or a class if the clone is expanded.

d_call: TRBD1
j_call: TRBJ2-1
clone_size: many
v_call: TRBV5-8
cdr3_aa: CASSSGTGHNEQFF
cdr3_nt: TGTGCCAGCAGCTCCGGGACAGGACACAATGAGCAGTTCTTC

d_call: .
j_call: TRBJ2-2
clone_size: .
v_call: TRBV2
cdr3_aa: CASSRGSGTGELFF
cdr3_nt: TGTGCCAGTTCCCGGGGGTCGGGCACCGGGGAGCTGTTTTTT

d_call: .
j_call: TRBJ1-2
clone_size: few
v_call: TRBV29-1
cdr3_aa: CSVELPGRPNYGYTF
cdr3_nt: TGCAGCGTTGAATTGCCGGGCAGACCCAACTATGGCTACACCTTC

d_call: .
j_call: TRBJ2-1
clone_size: .
v_call: TRBV29-1
cdr3_aa: CSVDAMALQGRGEQFF
cdr3_nt: TGCAGCGTTGATGCCATGGCCCTGCAGGGACGTGGAGAGCAGTTCTTC

d_call: TRBD1
j_call: TRBJ1-4
clone_size: .
v_call: TRBV7-9
cdr3_aa: CASSLGFGQVLEKLFF
cdr3_nt: TGTGCCAGCAGCTTAGGATTTGGACAGGTTCTGGAAAAACTGTTTTTT

d_call: .
j_call: TRBJ1-6
clone_size: few
v_call: TRBV6-5
cdr3_aa: CASSEGKSPLHF
cdr3_nt: TGTGCCAGCAGTGAAGGGAAATCACCCCTCCACTTT

d_call: TRBD1
j_call: TRBJ1-5
clone_size: once
v_call: TRBV6-2/TRBV6-3
cdr3_aa: CASSPRQEGARHF
cdr3_nt: TGTGCCAGCAGTCCTAGGCAGGAGGGGGCCCGGCATTTT

d_call: .
j_call: TRBJ2-3
clone_size: many
v_call: TRBV4-2
cdr3_aa: CASRGGDTQYF
cdr3_nt: TGTGCCAGCAGGGGGGGAGATACGCAGTATTTT

d_call: .
j_call: TRBJ1-2
clone_size: many
v_call: TRBV9
cdr3_aa: CASSPLDGFFYGYTF
cdr3_nt: TGTGCCAGCAGCCCCCTAGACGGGTTCTTCTATGGCTACACCTTC

d_call: .
j_call: TRBJ1-6
clone_size: many
v_call: TRBV6-5
cdr3_aa: CASSRSGLTESPLHF
cdr3_nt: TGTGCCAGCAGCCGATCGGGCCTTACCGAATCACCCCTCCACTTT

d_call: .
j_call: TRBJ2-7
clone_size: many
v_call: TRBV13
cdr3_aa: CASSLREEQYF
cdr3_nt: TGTGCCAGCAGCTTAAGGGAAGAGCAGTACTTC

d_call: TRBD1
j_call: TRBJ1-1
clone_size: many
v_call: TRBV27
cdr3_aa: CASSPLRTGVSEAFF
cdr3_nt: TGTGCCAGCAGTCCCCTCAGGACAGGGGTGAGTGAAGCTTTCTTT

d_call: TRBD2
j_call: TRBJ2-7
clone_size: .
v_call: TRBV20-1
cdr3_aa: CSAAGGAINEQYF
cdr3_nt: TGCAGTGCCGCCGGGGGGGCGATCAACGAGCAGTACTTC

d_call: .
j_call: TRBJ1-1
clone_size: many
v_call: TRBV11-2
cdr3_aa: CASSLGIGNTEAFF
cdr3_nt: TGTGCCAGCAGCTTAGGTATAGGGAACACTGAAGCTTTCTTT

d_call: .
j_call: TRBJ2-5
clone_size: few
v_call: TRBV6-1
cdr3_aa: CASSDLKTRASEETQYF
cdr3_nt: TGTGCCAGCAGTGACTTGAAGACCCGGGCCTCTGAAGAGACCCAGTACTTC

d_call: TRBD1
j_call: TRBJ1-6
clone_size: many
v_call: TRBV10-3
cdr3_aa: CAIKFQGDNSPLHF
cdr3_nt: TGTGCCATCAAGTTCCAGGGGGATAATTCACCCCTCCACTTT

d_call: .
j_call: TRBJ1-1
clone_size: many
v_call: TRBV5-1
cdr3_aa: CASSLVGSRNTEAFF
cdr3_nt: TGCGCCAGCAGCTTGGTAGGGTCCCGGAACACTGAAGCTTTCTTT

d_call: .
j_call: TRBJ2-7
clone_size: few
v_call: TRBV28
cdr3_aa: CATREESSYEQYF
cdr3_nt: TGTGCCACCAGGGAGGAGAGCTCCTACGAGCAGTACTTC

d_call: .
j_call: TRBJ1-1
clone_size: many
v_call: TRBV5-1
cdr3_aa: CASSLNARGEYTEAFF
cdr3_nt: TGCGCCAGCAGCTTGAATGCCCGGGGCGAGTACACTGAAGCTTTCTTT

d_call: TRBD2
j_call: TRBJ2-7
clone_size: .
v_call: TRBV25-1
cdr3_aa: CASSGSSGVDEQYF
cdr3_nt: TGTGCCAGCAGTGGTAGTAGCGGGGTTGACGAGCAGTACTTC

d_call: .
j_call: TRBJ2-1
clone_size: .
v_call: TRBV2
cdr3_aa: CASSYSGPGIF
cdr3_nt: TGTGCCAGCAGTTACTCCGGGCCCGGGATCTTC

d_call: .
j_call: TRBJ2-3
clone_size: many
v_call: TRBV3-1
cdr3_aa: CASSQRETDTQYF
cdr3_nt: TGTGCCAGCAGCCAGAGAGAGACAGATACGCAGTATTTT

d_call: .
j_call: TRBJ2-5
clone_size: .
v_call: TRBV11-2
cdr3_aa: CASSLGHQETQYF
cdr3_nt: TGTGCCAGCAGCCTGGGACACCAAGAGACCCAGTACTTC

d_call: TRBD1
j_call: TRBJ1-2
clone_size: many
v_call: TRBV28
cdr3_aa: CASSLFDRGWNGYTF
cdr3_nt: TGTGCCAGCAGTTTATTTGACAGGGGCTGGAATGGCTACACCTTC

d_call: TRBD1
j_call: TRBJ1-2
clone_size: few
v_call: TRBV29-1
cdr3_aa: CSVDPDRGGDGYTF
cdr3_nt: TGCAGCGTTGACCCGGACAGGGGAGGGGATGGCTACACCTTC

d_call: .
j_call: TRBJ1-1
clone_size: .
v_call: TRBV6-2/TRBV6-3
cdr3_aa: CASSYGSNTEAFF
cdr3_nt: TGTGCCAGCAGTTACGGGTCGAACACTGAAGCTTTCTTT